This entry is about one T cell receptor beta chain. Its antigen is currently not known. No base quality values were provided; no much bigger clone lies one nucleotide off. RNA was extracted using the RNeasy kit, and about 0.45 to 1 ug of the RNA was reverse transcribed with random hexamers. TCR beta CDR3 regions were amplified with the immunoSEQ multiplex PCR assay covering 54 Vbeta and 13 Jbeta segments. PCR amplification bias was corrected by using a synthetic template baseline for primer optimization and computational correction. As for the original processing: Reads were annotated to V, D and J genes according to IMGT and were analyzed with immunoSEQ Analyzer, with only productive sequences retained. Clonality was calculated as one minus the Shannon entropy normalized by log2 of the number of productive unique sequences. For each patient and control, public and private clones were evaluated among the 100 most prevalent clones. A clone was defined as Susac-specific if it was absent from the healthy and MS cohorts, from around 960 published viral clones and from other ImmuneACCESS disease sequences. TCRdb trimmed public reads at Q25 via fastp, called clones via MiXCR and kept in-frame beta chains. When rows share a CDR3 protein, they turn into one entry using the most common DNA and genes. TCRdb's processing, not the authors' own work, is the source of the V and J calls. In this sample the table shows hundreds of thousands of distinct CDR3 sequences, 85% of which occur a single time. The ten largest clonotypes hold over 0.1% of the sample.

The record originates from a study of CD8 T cells in Susac syndrome (dated by TCRdb to the late 2010s). Concerning the study at large: The study used repertoire sequencing to test whether antigen drove CD8+ T cell activation and differentiation in Susac syndrome. CD8+ T cell repertoire clonality was compared between over 9 healthy donors, approximately 14 Susac syndrome patients and around 15 multiple sclerosis patients.

The study at large found these results: The number of individuals in the TCR sequencing and HLA analysis was acknowledged as relatively small.

The CDR3 starts with the cysteine, ends with the phenylalanine, and has 18 residues. The CDR3 DNA has 54 bases and is translated from base 1. Relative to germline, V is missing 5 bases and J is missing 9 bases, with 17 bases of the junction outside any gene match. Via the germline V gene, CDR1 is MGHRA and CDR2 YSYEKL. Peripheral blood CD8+ and CD4+ T cells from healthy donors, Susac syndrome patients and multiple sclerosis patients were profiled using high-throughput TCR beta sequencing. The multiple sclerosis controls were treatment-naive patients who had stable or active relapsing-remitting disease and met the revised McDonald criteria. Bulk CD8+ and CD4+ T cells were purified by magnetic negative isolation, while CD8+ TEMRA cells were enriched using FACS. Blood was drawn into EDTA tubes, processed within 24 hours, and PBMCs were isolated by density gradient centrifugation. PBMCs destined for TCR sequencing were cryopreserved in liquid nitrogen and later thawed in a 37 °C water bath. A purity of at least 90% was achieved for sorted or isolated CD4+, CD8+ and CD8+ TEMRA cells.

The TCR comes from a human donor with multiple sclerosis. Sequenced sample: CD8+ T cells from PBMCs. The chain is assembled from TRBV4-1 and TRBJ1-6; 9 of the junction bases match TRBD1. The sequence in DNA is TGCGCCAGCAGCTTTCAGGCCGGACAGGGGAGGAATAGTTCACCCCTCCACTTT. Its coded protein is CASSFQAGQGRNSSPLHF.